This TCR beta chain was sequenced for a study of T cell responses to AZD1222 COVID-19 vaccine. Turning to the study itself: Second doses were pooled across both intervals (about 4 or about 12 weeks). The study's findings and limits: Females made up more of the donors, who were largely white British, and clonal diversity may have come out too low.

Germline CDR1 is SNHLY and CDR2 is FYNNEI. V shed 6 bases and J 4 bases; nucleotides not matched to a gene: 9. The CDR3 has 15 residues. Points on this clone: Its antigen is currently unknown.

The table came from immunoSEQ multiplex PCR; TCRdb's copy has only in-frame clones and leaves some out. The sample has 100,000 to 150,000 clones, 70% to 90% seen once. The sample here was peripheral blood, taken on day 0 of AZD1222 vaccination. The chain recombines TRBV2 with TRBJ1-5; 7 bases align to TRBD1. The sequence was collected from an adult in good health. This CDR3 reads CASRIRGRGNQPQHF. The CDR3 DNA reads as TGTGCCAGCAGGATAAGGGGGCGCGGTAATCAGCCCCAGCATTTT. The full variable domain, rest sourced from reference TRBV2 and TRBJ1-5, is EPEVTQTPSHQVTQMGQEVILRCVPISNHLYFYWYRQILGQKVEFLVSFYNNEISEKSEIFDDQFSVERPDGSNFTLKIRSTKLEDSAMYFCASRIRGRGNQPQHFGDGTRLSIL.